These T cell receptor beta chains were read from a single sample in a study of T-cell reconstitution after alpha-beta-depleted transplantation in children. From the PCR reads, TCRdb called clonotypes with MiXCR, one entry per CDR3 protein. The sample includes approximately 1,000,000 distinct CDR3 sequences, around 30% of them seen just once. This material consisted of PBMCs, mostly from graft donor cells, taken 360 days after TCRalphabeta/CD19-depleted stem cell transplant. The receptors were gathered from a boy under three years old who had a stem cell transplant for SCID, so the T cells may come from the graft donor. CDR3s include the opening cysteine and the closing phenylalanine or tryptophan. Each record gives: J gene, V gene, CDR3 protein.

>TRBJ2-2|TRBV29-1
CSVDSGVNTGELFF
>TRBJ2-7|TRBV5-1
CASSSPTGLSSYEQYF
>TRBJ1-1|TRBV20-1
CSARVDQSMNTEAFF
>TRBJ2-7|TRBV29-1
CSVDGRNDYEQYF
>TRBJ2-3|TRBV24-1
CATSGAGVPSTDTQYF
>TRBJ2-1|TRBV20-1
CSATQTARGGFYNEQFF
>TRBJ2-4|TRBV6-2/TRBV6-3
CASRTGGAENIQYF
>TRBJ2-2|TRBV27
CASSLSKGHGNGELFF
>TRBJ2-3|TRBV5-1
CASSLSTADTQYF
>TRBJ2-3|TRBV20-1
CSALTATGTDTQYF
>TRBJ2-1|TRBV2
CASSRQTNEQFF
>TRBJ2-7|TRBV7-2
CASSLFWGGGYEQYF
>TRBJ1-6|TRBV5-1
CASSSGQTDSPLHF
>TRBJ2-7|TRBV5-1
CASSLGRDRGDYEQYF
>TRBJ1-1|TRBV19
CASSMVAAEAFF
>TRBJ2-5|TRBV5-1
CASSPSSGPTETQYF